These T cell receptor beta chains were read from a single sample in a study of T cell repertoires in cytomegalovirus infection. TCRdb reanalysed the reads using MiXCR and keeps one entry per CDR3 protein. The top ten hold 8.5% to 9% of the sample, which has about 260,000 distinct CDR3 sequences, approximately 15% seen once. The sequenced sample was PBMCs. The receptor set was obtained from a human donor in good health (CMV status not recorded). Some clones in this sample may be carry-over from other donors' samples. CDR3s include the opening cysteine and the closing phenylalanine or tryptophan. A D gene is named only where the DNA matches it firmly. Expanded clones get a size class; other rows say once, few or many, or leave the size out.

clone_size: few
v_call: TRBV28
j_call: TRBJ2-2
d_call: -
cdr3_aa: CASSLLPTPNTGELFF
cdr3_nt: TGTGCCAGCAGTTTATTACCCACTCCTAACACCGGGGAGCTGTTTTTT

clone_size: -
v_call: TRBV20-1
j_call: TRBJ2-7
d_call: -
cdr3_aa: CSARDGGQKLTKQYF
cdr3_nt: TGCAGTGCTAGAGACGGGGGTCAAAAACTTACGAAGCAGTACTTC

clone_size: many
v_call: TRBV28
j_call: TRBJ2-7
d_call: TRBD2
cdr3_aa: CASSSSTSGRFGSYEQYF
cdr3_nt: TGTGCCAGCAGTTCCTCGACTAGCGGGAGATTTGGGTCCTACGAGCAGTACTTC

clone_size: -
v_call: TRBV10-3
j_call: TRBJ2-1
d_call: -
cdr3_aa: CAISLPGGPQFF
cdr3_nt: TGTGCCATAAGTTTGCCCGGGGGACCCCAGTTCTTC

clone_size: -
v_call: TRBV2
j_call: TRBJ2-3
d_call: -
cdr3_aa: CASRDRQYPQYF
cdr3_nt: TGTGCCAGCAGGGATAGACAGTACCCGCAGTATTTT

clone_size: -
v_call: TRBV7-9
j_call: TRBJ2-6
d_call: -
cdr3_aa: CASSLGTVGGANVLTF
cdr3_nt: TGTGCCAGCAGCTTAGGGACAGTTGGAGGGGCCAACGTCCTGACTTTC

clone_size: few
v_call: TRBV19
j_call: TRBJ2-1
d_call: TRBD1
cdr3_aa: CASSIGEQGASEQFF
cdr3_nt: TGTGCCAGTAGTATAGGGGAACAGGGGGCCTCTGAGCAGTTCTTC

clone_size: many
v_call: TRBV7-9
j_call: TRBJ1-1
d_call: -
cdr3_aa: CASSFTQGVGGNTEAFF
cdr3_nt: TGTGCCAGCAGCTTTACCCAAGGGGTAGGGGGAAACACTGAAGCTTTCTTT

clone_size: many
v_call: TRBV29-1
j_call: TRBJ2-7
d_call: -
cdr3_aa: CSVAADLYEQYF
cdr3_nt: TGCAGCGTTGCAGCGGACCTCTACGAGCAGTACTTC

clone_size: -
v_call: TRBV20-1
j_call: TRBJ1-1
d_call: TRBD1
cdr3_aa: CSASVTGGNTEAFF
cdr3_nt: TGCAGTGCTAGCGTTACAGGGGGGAACACTGAAGCTTTCTTT

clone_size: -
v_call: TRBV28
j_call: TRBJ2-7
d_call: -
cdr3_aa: CASSLDQANEQYF
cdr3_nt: TGTGCCAGCAGTTTAGACCAGGCGAACGAGCAGTACTTC

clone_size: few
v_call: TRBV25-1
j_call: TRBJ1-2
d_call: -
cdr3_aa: CASSDKGQGYTF
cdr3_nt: TGTGCCAGCAGTGACAAAGGACAGGGCTACACCTTC

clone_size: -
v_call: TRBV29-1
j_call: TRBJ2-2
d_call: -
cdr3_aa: CSVEEQVRGTGELFF
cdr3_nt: TGCAGCGTTGAAGAACAGGTTCGGGGCACCGGGGAGCTGTTTTTT

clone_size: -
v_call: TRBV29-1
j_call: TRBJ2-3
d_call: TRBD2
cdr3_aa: CSERGSTDTQYF
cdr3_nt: TGCAGCGAGCGGGGTAGCACAGATACGCAGTATTTT

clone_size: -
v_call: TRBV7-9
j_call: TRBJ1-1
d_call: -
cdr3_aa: CASILRDGQAFF
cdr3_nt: TGTGCCAGCATTCTCCGGGACGGACAAGCTTTCTTT

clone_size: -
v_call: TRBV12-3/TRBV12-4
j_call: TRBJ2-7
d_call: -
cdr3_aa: CASSPGTLYEQYF
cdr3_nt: TGTGCCAGCAGTCCCGGGACACTCTACGAGCAGTACTTC

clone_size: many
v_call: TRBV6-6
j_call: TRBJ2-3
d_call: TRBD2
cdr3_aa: CASSFSGGDTDTQYF
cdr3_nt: TGTGCCAGCAGTTTTAGCGGGGGGGACACAGATACGCAGTATTTT

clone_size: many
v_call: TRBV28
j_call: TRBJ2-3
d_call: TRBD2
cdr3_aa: CASSLYFTSGINTDTQYF
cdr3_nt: TGTGCCAGCAGTTTGTATTTCACTAGCGGAATCAACACAGATACGCAGTATTTT

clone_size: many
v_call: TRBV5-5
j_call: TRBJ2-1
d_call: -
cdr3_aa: CASSSRTGKHNEQFF
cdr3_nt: TGTGCCAGCAGCTCCCGGACGGGAAAACACAATGAGCAGTTCTTC

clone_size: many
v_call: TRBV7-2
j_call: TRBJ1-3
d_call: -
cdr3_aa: CASSLTTRISGNTIYF
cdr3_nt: TGTGCCAGCAGCTTAACGACAAGGATCTCTGGAAACACCATATATTTT

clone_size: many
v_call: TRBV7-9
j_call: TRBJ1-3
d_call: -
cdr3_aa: CASSFKGAASGNTIYF
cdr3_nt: TGTGCCAGCAGCTTCAAGGGAGCAGCCTCTGGAAACACCATATATTTT

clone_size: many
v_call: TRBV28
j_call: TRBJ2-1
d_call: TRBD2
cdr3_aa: CASSPRGSGSFVNEQFF
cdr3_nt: TGTGCCAGCAGTCCCCGGGGTAGCGGGAGCTTCGTCAATGAGCAGTTCTTC

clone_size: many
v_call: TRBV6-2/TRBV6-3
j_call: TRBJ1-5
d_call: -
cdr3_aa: CASTRGPVVPQHF
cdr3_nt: TGTGCCAGCACCCGGGGTCCCGTGGTGCCCCAGCATTTT

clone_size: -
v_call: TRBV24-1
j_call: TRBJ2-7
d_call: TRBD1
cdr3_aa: CATSETGYEQYF
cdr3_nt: TGTGCCACCTCCGAGACAGGGTACGAGCAGTACTTC

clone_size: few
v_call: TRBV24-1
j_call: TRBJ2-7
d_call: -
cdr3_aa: CATSDPSGQLGEQYF
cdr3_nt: TGTGCCACCAGTGACCCTTCCGGACAGCTGGGAGAGCAGTACTTC

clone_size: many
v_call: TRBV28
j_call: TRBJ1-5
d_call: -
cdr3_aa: CASRRQPSLGTRNQPQHF
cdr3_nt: TGTGCCAGCAGACGACAACCGTCGCTCGGGACGCGCAATCAGCCCCAGCATTTT

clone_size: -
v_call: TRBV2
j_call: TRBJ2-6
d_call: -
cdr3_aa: CASSEIGGLGANVLTF
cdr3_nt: TGTGCCAGCAGTGAAATCGGGGGGCTTGGGGCCAACGTCCTGACTTTC